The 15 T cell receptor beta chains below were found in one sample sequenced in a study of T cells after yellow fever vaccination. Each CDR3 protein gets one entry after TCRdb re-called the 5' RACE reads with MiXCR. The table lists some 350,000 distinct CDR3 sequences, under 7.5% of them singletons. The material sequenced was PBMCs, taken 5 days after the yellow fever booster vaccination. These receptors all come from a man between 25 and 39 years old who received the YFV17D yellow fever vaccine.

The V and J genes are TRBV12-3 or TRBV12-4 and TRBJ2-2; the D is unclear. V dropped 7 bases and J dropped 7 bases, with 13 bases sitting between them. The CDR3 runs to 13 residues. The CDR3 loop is CASTLSRIGELFF. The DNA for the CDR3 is TGTGCCAGCACCCTGTCGAGGATCGGGGAGCTGTTTTTT.

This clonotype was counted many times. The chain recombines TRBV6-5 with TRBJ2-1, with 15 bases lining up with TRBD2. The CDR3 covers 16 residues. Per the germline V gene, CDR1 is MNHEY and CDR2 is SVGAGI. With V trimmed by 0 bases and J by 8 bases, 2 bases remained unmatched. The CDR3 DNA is TGTGCCAGCAGTTACTCGGGGACTAGCGGGAGGCATGAGCAGTTCTTC. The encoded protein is CASSYSGTSGRHEQFF.

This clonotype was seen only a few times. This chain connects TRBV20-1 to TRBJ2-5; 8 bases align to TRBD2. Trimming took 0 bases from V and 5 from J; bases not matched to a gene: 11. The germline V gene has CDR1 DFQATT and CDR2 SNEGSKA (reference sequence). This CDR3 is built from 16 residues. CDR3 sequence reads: CSARDTWAGGGETQYF. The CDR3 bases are TGCAGTGCTAGAGATACCTGGGCGGGAGGAGGGGAGACCCAGTACTTC.

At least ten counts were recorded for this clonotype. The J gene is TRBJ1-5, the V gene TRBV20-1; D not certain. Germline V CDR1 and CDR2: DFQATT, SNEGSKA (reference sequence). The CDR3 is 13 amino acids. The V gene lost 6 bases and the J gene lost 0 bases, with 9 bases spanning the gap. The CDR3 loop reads CSASGYSNQPQHF. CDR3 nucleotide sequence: TGCAGTGCATCGGGGTATAGCAATCAGCCCCAGCATTTT.

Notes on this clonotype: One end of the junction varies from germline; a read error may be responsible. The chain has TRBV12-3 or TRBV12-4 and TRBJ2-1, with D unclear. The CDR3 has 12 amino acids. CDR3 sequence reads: CSSSPLSDEQFF. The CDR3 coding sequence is TGTTCCAGCAGTCCCCTCAGCGATGAGCAGTTCTTC.

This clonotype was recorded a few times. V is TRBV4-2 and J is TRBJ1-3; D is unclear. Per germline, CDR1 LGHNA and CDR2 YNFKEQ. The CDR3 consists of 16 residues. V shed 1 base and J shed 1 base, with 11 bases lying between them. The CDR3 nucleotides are TGTGCCAGCAGCCAAGCTCCTTCCGAATCTGGAAACACCATATATTTT. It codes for CASSQAPSESGNTIYF.

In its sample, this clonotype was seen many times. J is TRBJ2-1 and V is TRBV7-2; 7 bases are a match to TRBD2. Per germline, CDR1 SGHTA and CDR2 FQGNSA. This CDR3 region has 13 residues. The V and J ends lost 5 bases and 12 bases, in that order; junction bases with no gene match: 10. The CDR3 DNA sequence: TGTGCCAGCAGCCCAGGTGGGCGGGAGAGGCAGTTCTTC. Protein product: CASSPGGRERQFF.

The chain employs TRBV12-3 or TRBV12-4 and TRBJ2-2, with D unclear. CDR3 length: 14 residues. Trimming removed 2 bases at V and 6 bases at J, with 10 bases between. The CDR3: CASSLRVHSGELFF. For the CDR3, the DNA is TGTGCCAGCAGTTTAAGGGTTCATTCCGGGGAGCTGTTTTTT.

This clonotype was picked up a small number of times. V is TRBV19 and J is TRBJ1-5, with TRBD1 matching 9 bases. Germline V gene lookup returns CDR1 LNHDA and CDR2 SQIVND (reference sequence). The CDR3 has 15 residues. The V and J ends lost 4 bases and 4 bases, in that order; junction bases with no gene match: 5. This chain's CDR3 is CASSNGQGINQPQHF. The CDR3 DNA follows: TGTGCCAGTAGTAACGGACAGGGGATAAATCAGCCCCAGCATTTT.

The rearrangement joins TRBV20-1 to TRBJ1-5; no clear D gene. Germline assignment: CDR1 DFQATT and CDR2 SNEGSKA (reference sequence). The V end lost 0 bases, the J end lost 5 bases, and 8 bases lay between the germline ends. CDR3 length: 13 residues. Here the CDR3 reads CSARETADQPQHF. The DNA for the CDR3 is TGCAGTGCTAGAGAAACAGCGGATCAGCCCCAGCATTTT.

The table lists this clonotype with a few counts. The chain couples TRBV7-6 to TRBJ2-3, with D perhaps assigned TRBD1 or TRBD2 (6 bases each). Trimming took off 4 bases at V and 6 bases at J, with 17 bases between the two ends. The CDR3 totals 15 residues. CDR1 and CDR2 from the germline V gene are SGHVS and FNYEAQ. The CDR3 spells CASSWKLGGTDTQYF. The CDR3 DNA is TGTGCCAGCAGCTGGAAACTAGGGGGGACTGATACGCAGTATTTT.

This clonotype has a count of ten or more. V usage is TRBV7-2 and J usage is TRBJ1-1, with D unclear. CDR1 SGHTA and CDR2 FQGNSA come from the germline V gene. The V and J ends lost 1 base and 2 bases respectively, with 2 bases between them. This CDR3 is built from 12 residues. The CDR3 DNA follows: TGTGCCAGCAGCTTAGACAACACTGAAGCTTTCTTT. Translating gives CASSLDNTEAFF.

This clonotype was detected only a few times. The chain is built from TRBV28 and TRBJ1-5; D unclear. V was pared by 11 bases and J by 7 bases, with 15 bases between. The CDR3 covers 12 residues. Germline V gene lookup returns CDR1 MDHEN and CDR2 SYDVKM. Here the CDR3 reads CAVAPIGQPQHF. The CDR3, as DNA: TGTGCCGTTGCCCCTATCGGGCAGCCCCAGCATTTT.

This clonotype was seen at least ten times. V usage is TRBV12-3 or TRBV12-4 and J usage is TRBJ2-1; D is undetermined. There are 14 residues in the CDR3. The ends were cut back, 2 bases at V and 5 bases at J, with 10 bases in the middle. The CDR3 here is CASSLLATNNEQFF. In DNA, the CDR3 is TGTGCCAGCAGTTTACTCGCGACGAACAATGAGCAGTTCTTC.

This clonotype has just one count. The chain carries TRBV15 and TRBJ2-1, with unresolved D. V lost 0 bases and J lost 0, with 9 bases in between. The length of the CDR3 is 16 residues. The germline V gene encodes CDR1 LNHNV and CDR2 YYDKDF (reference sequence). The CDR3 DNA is TGTGCCACCAGCAGAGATATGCTGAGCTCCTACAATGAGCAGTTCTTC. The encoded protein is CATSRDMLSSYNEQFF.